One and the same sample provided the 11 T cell receptor beta chains below, sequenced in a study of shared clonotypes between healthy human individuals. Data came from immunoSEQ multiplex PCR; TCRdb stores just in-frame clones and leaves some out. The table records about 1 million clones, under 80% of them present only once. Source material: memory CD4+ T cells sorted from blood. Specified subset: CD45RA-negative fraction. These TCRs come from a man between 18 and 35 years old in good health.

The sample holds many counts of this clone. V gene TRBV6-5 combines with J gene TRBJ1-1, with 7 bases that match TRBD1. The CDR3 is 14 residues long. The V and J ends lost 6 bases and 5 bases, in that order; junction bases with no gene match: 9. Germline V gene data show CDR1 as MNHEY and CDR2 as SVGAGI. The CDR3 region has the DNA TGTGCCAGCAGGGCAGGGGGAGATCTAACTGAAGCTTTCTTT. Residues: CASRAGGDLTEAFF.

The table lists this clone with a count of one. V usage is TRBV6-5 and J usage is TRBJ2-7; 7 bases are shared with TRBD1. V was clipped by 6 bases and J by 4 bases; unmatched bases: 6. From germline, CDR1 is MNHEY and CDR2 SVGAGI. The CDR3 has 13 residues. The CDR3 here is CASRRQGRYEQYF. The CDR3 bases are TGTGCCAGCAGGAGACAGGGTCGGTACGAGCAGTACTTC.

V usage is TRBV30 and J usage is TRBJ2-2; 11 bases align to TRBD2. Trimming cost V 3 bases and J 3 bases; bases outside gene matches: 9. The CDR3 length is 17 residues. Per germline, CDR1 GTSNPN and CDR2 SVGIG (reference sequence). CDR3 DNA sequence: TGTGCCTGGAGCTCCCTTCGGACTAGCGGGTACACCGGGGAGCTGTTTTTT. It encodes CAWSSLRTSGYTGELFF.

V and J are TRBV18 and TRBJ1-4; D remains ambiguous. The V and J ends lost 3 bases and 7 bases respectively, with 9 bases between them. The CDR3 sequence is 13 residues long. Per germline, CDR1 KGHSH and CDR2 LQKENI. In DNA form, the CDR3 reads TGTGCCAGCTCACCCGGGCGGAGTGAAAAACTGTTTTTT. Its translation is CASSPGRSEKLFF.

The chain couples TRBV9 to TRBJ2-2; 9 nucleotides line up with TRBD1. J lost 1 base, V lost 4 bases, and 5 bases had no gene match. CDR1 and CDR2 (germline): SGDLS, YYNGEE. CDR3 size: 16 residues. The DNA of the CDR3 is TGTGCCAGCAGCCCGGACAGGGGAGTGAACACCGGGGAGCTGTTTTTT. This encodes CASSPDRGVNTGELFF.

Concerning this clone itself: A far larger clone is one base from this, pointing to a likely read error. Additional DNA sequences in this sample encode the identical CDR3. The rearrangement links TRBV19 to TRBJ1-5; no reliable D call. The CDR3 consists of 12 residues. Trimming removed 6 bases at V and 0 bases at J, with 3 bases between. Germline loops: CDR1 LNHDA, CDR2 SQIVND (reference sequence). In DNA, the CDR3 is TGTGCCAGTAGAGGTAGCAATCAGCCCCAGCATTTT. Translated, it gives CASRGSNQPQHF.

This clone was counted a few times. The chain couples TRBV20-1 to TRBJ2-1; no clear D gene. Trimming shortened V by 1 base and J by 7 bases, and 2 bases separated the two germline ends. Germline-derived CDR1 and CDR2 are DFQATT and SNEGSKA (reference sequence). This CDR3 region has 10 residues. The CDR3 sequence is CSARANEQFF. CDR3 sequence (DNA): TGCAGTGCTAGAGCGAATGAGCAGTTCTTC.

In this sample, this clone turned up a few times. The rearrangement links TRBV27 to TRBJ2-3, with unresolved D. This CDR3 has 13 residues. The germline gives CDR1 MNHEY, CDR2 SMNVEV (reference sequence). V lost 5 bases and J 2 bases, leaving 8 bases between the germline ends. CDR3 loop: CASSGSNTDTQYF. The CDR3 DNA reads TGTGCCAGCAGTGGTTCGAACACAGATACGCAGTATTTT.

The CDR3 sequence: CASSLVGSRGETQYF. The CDR3 DNA is TGTGCCAGCAGCTTAGTAGGTAGCCGGGGGGAGACCCAGTACTTC. The rearrangement links TRBV11-2 to TRBJ2-5; TRBD2 is a possible D gene (6 bases). Germline loops: CDR1 SGHAT, CDR2 FQNNGV. The CDR3 consists of 15 residues. V was cut by 1 base and J by 5 bases, with 14 bases left in between. The whole variable domain, remainder taken from reference TRBV11-2 and TRBJ2-5, is EAGVAQSPRYKIIEKRQSVAFWCNPISGHATLYWYQQILGQGPKLLIQFQNNGVVDDSQLPKDRFSAERLKGVDSTLKIQPAKLEDSAVYLCASSLVGSRGETQYFGPGTRLLVL.

The chain joins TRBV5-1 to TRBJ1-4; 7 positions agree with TRBD1. V shed 4 bases and J 0 bases; nucleotides not matched to a gene: 6. CDR3 length: 16 residues. Per germline, CDR1 SGHRS and CDR2 YFSETQ. In DNA, the CDR3 is TGCGCCAGCAGCCAGGACAGGCTTGCAACTAATGAAAAACTGTTTTTT. Its protein is CASSQDRLATNEKLFF.

The rearrangement uses TRBV19 and TRBJ2-1; 8 bases fit TRBD2. The V gene's germline CDR1 is LNHDA and CDR2 SQIVND (reference sequence). V was pared by 5 bases and J by 8 bases, with 5 bases of the junction left unmatched. This CDR3 has 13 amino acids. This CDR3 reads CASSFGLADEQFF. The CDR3, as DNA: TGTGCCAGTAGTTTCGGACTAGCAGATGAGCAGTTCTTC.